The rows below give T cell receptor beta chains drawn from one sample of a study of T cell responses to AZD1222 COVID-19 vaccine. Clones were sequenced by immunoSEQ multiplex PCR, and TCRdb holds only the in-frame ones, with some missing. Among some 170,000 clones listed, approximately 91% were seen once. The material sequenced was peripheral blood, taken on day 0 of AZD1222 vaccination. The origin of the receptors is an adult in good health. CDR3s include the opening cysteine and the closing phenylalanine or tryptophan. Fields, in order: CDR3 length, V gene, D gene, clone size, J gene, CDR3 protein, CDR3 DNA. The D gene is left open where the match is weak. A row's size may be missing; if present it is once, few, many or a size class.

cdr3_length: 13
v_call: TRBV10-3
d_call: NA
clone_size: NA
j_call: TRBJ1-2
cdr3_aa: CAIRDSGAYGYTF
cdr3_nt: TGTGCCATCAGGGATTCCGGGGCCTATGGCTACACCTTC

cdr3_length: 15
v_call: TRBV5-1
d_call: TRBD1
clone_size: NA
j_call: TRBJ2-1
cdr3_aa: CASSLGQGAYNEQFF
cdr3_nt: TGCGCCAGCAGCTTGGGACAGGGGGCCTACAATGAGCAGTTCTTC

cdr3_length: 13
v_call: TRBV5-6
d_call: NA
clone_size: NA
j_call: TRBJ1-1
cdr3_aa: CASSLRANTEAFF
cdr3_nt: TGTGCCAGCAGCCTTCGGGCGAACACTGAAGCTTTCTTT

cdr3_length: 16
v_call: TRBV18
d_call: TRBD1
clone_size: NA
j_call: TRBJ2-5
cdr3_aa: CASSPSIGQGKETQYF
cdr3_nt: TGTGCCAGCTCACCTTCTATTGGACAGGGGAAAGAGACCCAGTACTTC

cdr3_length: 12
v_call: TRBV30
d_call: NA
clone_size: NA
j_call: TRBJ2-1
cdr3_aa: CAWSPYTGDLFF
cdr3_nt: TGTGCCTGGAGTCCCTATACGGGAGATCTTTTCTTC

cdr3_length: 12
v_call: TRBV12-3/TRBV12-4
d_call: TRBD2
clone_size: NA
j_call: TRBJ2-1
cdr3_aa: CASSYGAGEQFF
cdr3_nt: TGTGCCAGCAGTTATGGAGCGGGGGAGCAGTTCTTC

cdr3_length: 15
v_call: TRBV6-1
d_call: NA
clone_size: NA
j_call: TRBJ1-4
cdr3_aa: CASSEMSQRPQKLFF
cdr3_nt: TGTGCCAGCAGTGAAATGAGTCAGCGGCCACAAAAACTGTTTTTT

cdr3_length: 14
v_call: TRBV6-5
d_call: NA
clone_size: NA
j_call: TRBJ2-5
cdr3_aa: CASRPRVSHETQYF
cdr3_nt: TGTGCCAGCAGACCCAGGGTATCTCACGAGACCCAGTACTTC

cdr3_length: 9
v_call: TRBV5-4
d_call: NA
clone_size: NA
j_call: TRBJ1-1
cdr3_aa: CASSLRAFF
cdr3_nt: TGTGCCAGCAGCTTGCGCGCTTTCTTT

cdr3_length: 15
v_call: TRBV7-9
d_call: NA
clone_size: NA
j_call: TRBJ1-6
cdr3_aa: CASRPTDLPSSPLHF
cdr3_nt: TGTGCCAGCAGACCTACCGACCTTCCTAGTTCACCCCTCCACTTT

cdr3_length: 13
v_call: TRBV30
d_call: TRBD1
clone_size: NA
j_call: TRBJ1-1
cdr3_aa: CAWRFRGRTEAFF
cdr3_nt: TGTGCCTGGAGATTCAGGGGGCGTACTGAAGCTTTCTTT

cdr3_length: 17
v_call: TRBV28
d_call: NA
clone_size: NA
j_call: TRBJ2-1
cdr3_aa: CASTSTGAPITYNEQFF
cdr3_nt: TGTGCCAGCACGAGCACGGGGGCCCCGATAACCTACAATGAGCAGTTCTTC

cdr3_length: 11
v_call: TRBV20-1
d_call: NA
clone_size: NA
j_call: TRBJ2-7
cdr3_aa: CSARGTFEQYF
cdr3_nt: TGCAGTGCTAGAGGGACGTTCGAGCAGTACTTC

cdr3_length: 15
v_call: TRBV27
d_call: NA
clone_size: NA
j_call: TRBJ2-1
cdr3_aa: CASSFSGQGHNEQFF
cdr3_nt: TGTGCCAGCAGTTTTTCCGGGCAGGGACACAATGAGCAGTTCTTC

cdr3_length: 18
v_call: TRBV24-1
d_call: TRBD2
clone_size: NA
j_call: TRBJ2-5
cdr3_aa: CATSDGTSGRGPQETQYF
cdr3_nt: TGTGCCACCAGTGACGGGACTAGCGGGCGCGGGCCCCAAGAGACCCAGTACTTC

cdr3_length: 14
v_call: TRBV6-2/TRBV6-3
d_call: NA
clone_size: NA
j_call: TRBJ2-1
cdr3_aa: CASSTKDSYNEQFF
cdr3_nt: TGTGCCAGCAGTACTAAAGATTCCTACAATGAGCAGTTCTTC

cdr3_length: 14
v_call: TRBV7-2
d_call: TRBD2
clone_size: once
j_call: TRBJ2-5
cdr3_aa: CASSLVAGYGTQYF
cdr3_nt: TGTGCCAGCAGCTTAGTAGCGGGGTACGGGACCCAGTACTTC

cdr3_length: 16
v_call: TRBV9
d_call: NA
clone_size: few
j_call: TRBJ2-7
cdr3_aa: CASSAVGGTKSYEQYF
cdr3_nt: TGTGCCAGCAGCGCGGTCGGGGGCACGAAATCCTACGAGCAGTACTTC

cdr3_length: 15
v_call: TRBV5-1
d_call: TRBD1
clone_size: NA
j_call: TRBJ1-2
cdr3_aa: CASSMGTANSYGYTF
cdr3_nt: TGCGCCAGCAGCATGGGGACAGCTAACTCCTATGGCTACACCTTC

cdr3_length: 18
v_call: TRBV5-1
d_call: TRBD1
clone_size: NA
j_call: TRBJ1-3
cdr3_aa: CASSLEIAGGGSGNTIYF
cdr3_nt: TGCGCCAGCAGCTTGGAAATAGCAGGGGGAGGATCTGGAAACACCATATATTTT

cdr3_length: 13
v_call: TRBV11-2
d_call: NA
clone_size: NA
j_call: TRBJ1-1
cdr3_aa: CASSLKGNTEAFF
cdr3_nt: TGTGCCAGCAGCTTAAAGGGGAACACTGAAGCTTTCTTT

cdr3_length: 18
v_call: TRBV3-1/TRBV3-2
d_call: NA
clone_size: once
j_call: TRBJ1-5
cdr3_aa: CASSHRGGNPFPNQPQHF
cdr3_nt: TGTGCCAGCAGCCATCGAGGGGGGAACCCCTTTCCCAATCAGCCCCAGCATTTT

cdr3_length: 13
v_call: TRBV5-1
d_call: NA
clone_size: NA
j_call: TRBJ2-1
cdr3_aa: CASSGNSYNEQFF
cdr3_nt: TGCGCCAGCAGCGGAAACTCCTACAATGAGCAGTTCTTC

cdr3_length: 19
v_call: TRBV15
d_call: NA
clone_size: NA
j_call: TRBJ1-4
cdr3_aa: CATSRPLGQFPATNEKLFF
cdr3_nt: TGTGCCACCAGCAGACCCTTAGGACAGTTCCCTGCAACTAATGAAAAACTGTTTTTT

cdr3_length: 14
v_call: TRBV29-1
d_call: NA
clone_size: NA
j_call: TRBJ2-7
cdr3_aa: CSVSGTPSSYEQYF
cdr3_nt: TGCAGCGTATCCGGGACACCGAGCTCCTACGAGCAGTACTTC

cdr3_length: 14
v_call: TRBV10-2
d_call: TRBD1
clone_size: few
j_call: TRBJ2-7
cdr3_aa: CASSDTPTGGEQYF
cdr3_nt: TGCGCCAGCAGTGATACACCGACAGGGGGCGAGCAGTACTTC

cdr3_length: 14
v_call: TRBV15
d_call: NA
clone_size: NA
j_call: TRBJ2-5
cdr3_aa: CATSSSGQKETQYF
cdr3_nt: TGTGCCACCAGCAGTTCTGGACAGAAAGAGACCCAGTACTTC

cdr3_length: 13
v_call: TRBV19
d_call: NA
clone_size: NA
j_call: TRBJ2-2
cdr3_aa: CASGGPTGGELFF
cdr3_nt: TGTGCCAGTGGAGGCCCAACGGGCGGGGAGCTGTTTTTT

cdr3_length: 14
v_call: TRBV9
d_call: NA
clone_size: NA
j_call: TRBJ2-2
cdr3_aa: CASSVDWTTGELFF
cdr3_nt: TGTGCCAGCAGCGTAGATTGGACGACCGGGGAGCTGTTTTTT

cdr3_length: 13
v_call: TRBV18
d_call: NA
clone_size: NA
j_call: TRBJ2-1
cdr3_aa: CASSPSSYNEQFF
cdr3_nt: TGTGCCAGCTCACCCAGCTCCTACAATGAGCAGTTCTTC

cdr3_length: 16
v_call: TRBV11-2
d_call: TRBD1
clone_size: NA
j_call: TRBJ1-1
cdr3_aa: CASSSPGTGSSTEAFF
cdr3_nt: TGTGCCAGCAGCTCTCCGGGGACAGGGTCAAGCACTGAAGCTTTCTTT

cdr3_length: 12
v_call: TRBV7-2
d_call: NA
clone_size: NA
j_call: TRBJ2-7
cdr3_aa: CASSLIQYEQYF
cdr3_nt: TGTGCCAGCAGCTTGATCCAATACGAGCAGTACTTC

cdr3_length: 14
v_call: TRBV7-2
d_call: NA
clone_size: once
j_call: TRBJ2-2
cdr3_aa: CASSQQGQAGELFF
cdr3_nt: TGTGCCAGCAGCCAACAAGGGCAGGCCGGGGAGCTGTTTTTT

cdr3_length: 15
v_call: TRBV7-2
d_call: NA
clone_size: NA
j_call: TRBJ1-5
cdr3_aa: CASSLVGAPNQPQHF
cdr3_nt: TGTGCCAGCAGCTTGGTGGGGGCGCCCAATCAGCCCCAGCATTTT

cdr3_length: 14
v_call: TRBV3-1/TRBV3-2
d_call: NA
clone_size: once
j_call: TRBJ2-3
cdr3_aa: CASSQAGTTDTQYF
cdr3_nt: TGTGCCAGCAGCCAAGCAGGGACCACAGATACGCAGTATTTT

cdr3_length: 15
v_call: TRBV30
d_call: NA
clone_size: NA
j_call: TRBJ1-4
cdr3_aa: CAWRPSGYRNEKLFF
cdr3_nt: TGTGCCTGGAGACCTTCAGGGTATAGGAATGAAAAACTGTTTTTT

cdr3_length: 15
v_call: TRBV5-1
d_call: NA
clone_size: few
j_call: TRBJ2-5
cdr3_aa: CASSPAGRNQETQYF
cdr3_nt: TGCGCCAGCAGCCCGGCGGGGCGGAACCAAGAGACCCAGTACTTC

cdr3_length: 14
v_call: TRBV6-5
d_call: NA
clone_size: NA
j_call: TRBJ1-6
cdr3_aa: CASRPGAINSPLHF
cdr3_nt: TGTGCCAGCAGGCCGGGGGCAATCAATTCACCCCTCCACTTT

cdr3_length: 16
v_call: TRBV3-1/TRBV3-2
d_call: TRBD1
clone_size: NA
j_call: TRBJ1-4
cdr3_aa: CASSLGTGQGLEKLFF
cdr3_nt: TGTGCCAGCAGCCTAGGGACGGGACAGGGACTCGAAAAACTGTTTTTT

cdr3_length: 15
v_call: TRBV2
d_call: NA
clone_size: NA
j_call: TRBJ1-6
cdr3_aa: CASSVGVLVNSPLHF
cdr3_nt: TGTGCCAGCAGTGTCGGGGTTCTGGTGAATTCACCCCTCCACTTT

cdr3_length: 14
v_call: TRBV3-1/TRBV3-2
d_call: NA
clone_size: NA
j_call: TRBJ2-5
cdr3_aa: CASSPQGARGTQYF
cdr3_nt: TGTGCCAGCAGCCCCCAAGGGGCGCGGGGGACCCAGTACTTC

cdr3_length: 13
v_call: TRBV29-1
d_call: NA
clone_size: few
j_call: TRBJ1-2
cdr3_aa: CSVETGTAYGYTF
cdr3_nt: TGCAGCGTTGAAACCGGGACTGCCTATGGCTACACCTTC